These T cell receptor beta chains were read from a single sample in a study of cytomegalovirus exposure and HLA in healthy donors. Measured with immunoSEQ multiplex PCR; TCRdb has only the in-frame clones, and not every one. The repertoire holds some 140,000 clones, roughly 85% seen once, with 6.5% to 7% in the top ten. The specimen was PBMCs. The receptors were sampled from a man between 35 and 55 years old in good health and CMV-seropositive. The CDR3 runs from the conserved cysteine through the conserved F or W. The D gene is left open where the match is weak. A clone size is listed for some rows: how often the clone was seen (once, few, many), or a class if it is expanded.

clone_size,v_call,j_call,d_call,cdr3_aa,cdr3_nt
-,TRBV10-1,TRBJ2-2,TRBD2,CASSRTSGRVDTGELFF,TGCGCCAGCAGTCGGACTAGCGGGAGGGTAGACACCGGGGAGCTGTTTTTT
few,TRBV28,TRBJ1-5,TRBD1,CASWGQGAQPQHF,TGTGCCAGCTGGGGACAGGGGGCTCAGCCCCAGCATTTT
-,TRBV10-2,TRBJ2-7,TRBD1,CASRGQGNREQYF,TGCGCCAGCAGGGGACAGGGGAATCGCGAGCAGTACTTC
-,TRBV29-1,TRBJ2-3,TRBD1,CSAHGQGKLDTQYF,TGCAGCGCTCATGGACAGGGTAAACTAGATACGCAGTATTTT
few,TRBV7-9,TRBJ1-1,TRBD1,CASSPDRVVAGTEAFF,TGTGCCAGCAGCCCAGACAGGGTCGTTGCGGGCACTGAAGCTTTCTTT
-,TRBV9,TRBJ2-7,TRBD2,CASSAGLAGGIEQYF,TGTGCCAGCAGCGCGGGACTAGCGGGAGGTATCGAGCAGTACTTC
-,TRBV9,TRBJ1-5,TRBD1,CASSSFRDRDQPQHF,TGTGCCAGCAGCTCCTTCCGGGACAGGGATCAGCCCCAGCATTTT
-,TRBV2,TRBJ1-5,TRBD1,CASSETGREQPQHF,TGTGCCAGCAGTGAGACAGGGCGGGAACAGCCCCAGCATTTT
-,TRBV6-5,TRBJ1-1,TRBD1,CASSYSRDRANTEAFF,TGTGCCAGCAGTTACTCGAGAGACAGGGCGAACACTGAAGCTTTCTTT
once,TRBV27,TRBJ2-7,TRBD2,CASSPAGGFSEQYF,TGTGCCAGCAGTCCGGCGGGGGGCTTCAGCGAGCAGTACTTC
-,TRBV6-6,TRBJ1-5,-,CASSYSRGQYQHF,TGTGCCAGCAGTTACTCGAGAGGTCAATACCAGCATTTT
-,TRBV5-6,TRBJ2-5,-,CASRTDYQETQYF,TGTGCCAGCAGGACGGACTACCAAGAGACCCAGTACTTC
once,TRBV4-1,TRBJ2-5,TRBD1,CASSQTLGQGARETQYF,TGCGCCAGCAGCCAGACCCTGGGACAGGGGGCCCGGGAGACCCAGTACTTC
-,TRBV16,TRBJ1-6,-,CASSQSWRTHNSPLHF,TGTGCCAGCAGCCAATCGTGGAGAACCCATAATTCACCCCTCCACTTT
-,TRBV4-1,TRBJ2-7,-,CASTLRLSELSYEQYF,TGCGCCAGCACCTTAAGATTGAGTGAATTGTCCTACGAGCAGTACTTC
-,TRBV5-1,TRBJ2-1,TRBD1,CASSLGTAYNEQFF,TGCGCCAGCAGCCTCGGGACAGCATACAATGAGCAGTTCTTC
-,TRBV29-1,TRBJ2-5,-,CSVDTGGETQYF,TGCAGCGTTGATACAGGTGGAGAGACCCAGTACTTC
many,TRBV7-9,TRBJ2-1,TRBD1,CASSTSYRGNYNEQFF,TGTGCCAGCAGCACCAGCTACAGGGGAAACTACAATGAGCAGTTCTTC
-,TRBV7-2,TRBJ1-5,-,CASSLAGLYNQPQHF,TGTGCCAGCAGCTTAGCGGGACTGTACAATCAGCCCCAGCATTTT
-,TRBV9,TRBJ2-1,-,CASSVGGGGRGTYNEQFF,TGTGCCAGCAGCGTAGGGGGAGGGGGGAGAGGTACCTACAATGAGCAGTTCTTC
-,TRBV6-1,TRBJ2-3,-,CASRAVSGGADTQYF,TGTGCCAGCAGGGCAGTAAGCGGTGGTGCAGATACGCAGTATTTT
-,TRBV18,TRBJ1-1,-,CASSPIDSQNTEAFF,TGTGCCAGCTCACCGATAGACTCTCAAAACACTGAAGCTTTCTTT
-,TRBV9,TRBJ1-6,-,CASSVERGSQDSPLHF,TGTGCCAGCAGCGTAGAAAGGGGCAGTCAGGATTCACCCCTCCACTTT
-,TRBV6-5,TRBJ2-3,TRBD1,CAGRGTATDTQYF,TGTGCCGGCAGGGGGACAGCCACAGATACGCAGTATTTT
few,TRBV10-1,TRBJ1-5,-,CASSEFDPRGLYNQPQHF,TGCGCCAGCAGTGAGTTTGACCCAAGGGGACTCTACAATCAGCCCCAGCATTTT
-,TRBV5-6,TRBJ2-1,-,CASSAAGTPYNEQFF,TGTGCCAGCAGCGCAGCCGGGACACCTTACAATGAGCAGTTCTTC
-,TRBV2,TRBJ1-5,-,CASRMIDSPYSNQPQHF,TGTGCCAGCAGGATGATTGACAGCCCTTATAGCAATCAGCCCCAGCATTTT
-,TRBV27,TRBJ1-2,-,CASSLRSRGGGYTF,TGTGCCAGCAGTTTACGGTCAAGGGGCGGTGGCTACACCTTC
-,TRBV10-1,TRBJ1-1,TRBD1,CATKDRMNTEAFF,TGCGCCACCAAGGACAGGATGAACACTGAAGCTTTCTTT
few,TRBV7-9,TRBJ2-2,-,CASSRTGLAGELFF,TGTGCCAGCAGCCGAACAGGGTTGGCCGGGGAGCTGTTTTTT
few,TRBV14,TRBJ2-7,TRBD1,CASSQTDRGRSYEQYF,TGTGCCAGCAGCCAAACCGACAGGGGAAGGTCCTACGAGCAGTACTTC
-,TRBV19,TRBJ1-5,-,CASSTPGFSNQPQHF,TGTGCCAGTAGTACTCCAGGGTTCTCAAATCAGCCCCAGCATTTT
-,TRBV18,TRBJ1-3,-,CASSPETARSGNTIYF,TGTGCCAGCTCACCGGAGACGGCACGCTCTGGAAACACCATATATTTT
-,TRBV10-2,TRBJ1-1,TRBD1,CASSHIDRGATEAFF,TGCGCCAGCAGCCATATCGACAGGGGGGCCACTGAAGCTTTCTTT
-,TRBV29-1,TRBJ1-2,-,CSSCGEEEDGGFYGYTF,TGCAGCTCTTGCGGGGAAGAGGAGGATGGGGGGTTCTATGGCTACACCTTC
-,TRBV4-2,TRBJ2-2,-,CASSQAGVGAGELFF,TGTGCCAGCAGCCAAGCAGGGGTAGGGGCCGGGGAGCTGTTTTTT
-,TRBV19,TRBJ2-7,TRBD1,CASSPDRGGYEQYF,TGTGCCAGTAGCCCGGACAGGGGTGGCTACGAGCAGTACTTC
few,TRBV9,TRBJ2-7,-,CASSDESSYEQYF,TGTGCCAGCAGCGATGAGAGCTCCTACGAGCAGTACTTC
-,TRBV19,TRBJ2-2,-,CASRQGGDRTGELFF,TGTGCCAGCCGACAGGGAGGTGATAGAACCGGGGAGCTGTTTTTT
-,TRBV28,TRBJ1-1,-,CASSLPDKGRAFF,TGTGCCAGCAGTCTCCCGGACAAGGGTAGGGCTTTCTTT
-,TRBV28,TRBJ1-2,-,CASSWGVGRYTF,TGTGCCAGCAGTTGGGGGGTAGGGAGATACACCTTC